The entry below describes one TCR beta chain. Clones were sequenced by immunoSEQ multiplex PCR, and TCRdb holds only the in-frame ones, with some missing. This sample has about 180,000 clones, with around 83% found just once. The data stem from a study of blood T cell repertoires in COVID-19. Across the whole study: Both acute and convalescent COVID-19 samples were obtained from the United States, Italy and Spain.

Germline CDR1 and CDR2: KGHSH and LQKENI. Trimming shortened V by 0 bases and J by 5 bases, and 7 bases separated the two germline ends. The CDR3 length is 13 residues. The material sequenced was peripheral blood. V usage is TRBV18 and J usage is TRBJ1-1; no clear D. This TCR was sampled from a woman in her 70s with COVID-19, enrolled during active disease. The CDR3 nucleotides read TGTGCCAGCTCACCACCGGGGAGAACTGAAGCTTTCTTT. This translates into CASSPPGRTEAFF.